What follows describes a single TCR beta chain. The antigen is not known. The data were produced by immunoSEQ multiplex PCR, yet TCRdb's version contains in-frame clones alone and is incomplete. This sample has approximately 530,000 clones, with roughly 95% found just once. There were only Caucasian adults among the donors, and all lived in Nashville, Tennessee. The CDR3 covers 13 residues. Germline V gene sequence: CDR1 SQVTM, CDR2 ANQGSEA. This record belongs to a study of shared clonotypes between healthy human individuals. At the level of the study: Each donor contributed plates that comprised three CD4 naive, three CD4 memory, two CD8 naive and one CD8 memory. Whole-study findings and limits: Some naive CD4 clonotypes, 5% to 5.5%, turned up in common across a few donors.

The receptor comes from a woman in her twenties or thirties in good health. Sequenced input: naive CD4+ T cells sorted from blood. The subset here: CD45RA+ positively selected. V is TRBV29-1 and J is TRBJ2-5; perhaps TRBD1 as D (6 bases). The J call may be in error: the DNA end matches TRBJ2-7 better. CDR3 nucleotide sequence: TGCAGCGTTGGACAGGCCCGAACCTACGAGCAGTACTTC. Translating gives CSVGQARTYEQYF.